The next 17 T cell receptor beta chains were all read from a single sample in a study of blood T cell repertoires in COVID-19. Assay used: immunoSEQ multiplex PCR; TCRdb lists only in-frame clones, some missing. The table includes around 250,000 clones, 85% to 90% detected once. Source material: PBMCs or T cells enriched from blood (not recorded which). Receptors were obtained from a man aged 18 to 29 who had recovered from COVID-19.

This clone appeared once. This chain joins TRBV3-1 (or the pseudogene TRBV3-2) and TRBJ2-1; 11 bases map to TRBD2. The CDR3 consists of 17 residues. The V gene end was trimmed by 0 bases and the J gene end by 4 bases; junction bases not matched to a gene: 5. Germline V gives CDR1 LGHDT, CDR2 YNNKEL (reference sequence). The CDR3 spells CASSQDPLAGDYNEQFF. Written as DNA, the CDR3 is TGTGCCAGCAGCCAAGACCCACTAGCGGGAGATTACAATGAGCAGTTCTTC.

J is TRBJ1-1 and V is TRBV27; no reliable D call. Trimming stripped 5 bases from V and 5 bases from J, with 21 bases between. Germline V lookup: CDR1 MNHEY, CDR2 SMNVEV (reference sequence). The CDR3 loop spans 16 amino acids. The CDR3 coding sequence is TGTGCCAGCAGTACCCGCGACGACGGGGTTGGGACTGAAGCTTTCTTT. This encodes CASSTRDDGVGTEAFF.

V gene TRBV10-3 combines with J gene TRBJ2-2, with TRBD2 matching over 7 bases. Germline CDR1 ENHRY, CDR2 SYGVKD. V lost 2 bases to trimming and J lost 3 bases; unmatched junction nucleotides: 0. This CDR3 is built from 14 residues. CDR3 in amino acids: CAISEREDTGELFF. CDR3 DNA sequence: TGTGCCATCAGTGAGCGGGAGGACACCGGGGAGCTGTTTTTT.

The CDR3 DNA reads as TGTGCCAGCAGGGGTGGCGGGACAGGGCTTAATGAAAAACTGTTTTTT. Its translation: CASRGGGTGLNEKLFF. The V and J genes are TRBV28 and TRBJ1-4, with TRBD1 identical over 9 bases. V gave up 6 bases and J gave up 4 bases; unmatched junction bases: 9. CDR1 MDHEN and CDR2 SYDVKM come from the germline V gene. The CDR3 runs to 16 residues.

This chain connects TRBV11-2 to TRBJ1-6; D is undetermined. CDR1 and CDR2 (germline): SGHAT, FQNNGV. Trimming removed 5 bases from V and 9 bases from J, with 14 bases in between. CDR3 length: 14 amino acids. CDR3 in DNA: TGTGCCAGCAGCCCACCCGGGTTAGGTTCACCCCTCCACTTT. Translating gives CASSPPGLGSPLHF.

This clone was recorded a few times. The chain recombines TRBV24-1 with TRBJ1-5; a weak D match, TRBD1 (5 bases). The CDR3 length is 15 residues. The germline V gene has CDR1 KGHDR and CDR2 SFDVKD. V was trimmed by 3 bases and J by 2 bases, leaving 10 bases between them. This CDR3 is CATSDPRVGNQPQHF. The CDR3 region has the DNA TGTGCCACCAGTGATCCCAGGGTCGGCAATCAGCCCCAGCATTTT.

The chain uses TRBV2 and TRBJ2-1; 9 bases match TRBD2. From germline, CDR1 is SNHLY and CDR2 FYNNEI. The CDR3 is 15 amino acids. Trimming took 4 bases from V and 5 from J; bases not matched to a gene: 6. The CDR3 loop is CASSAGTSSNNEQFF. CDR3 sequence (DNA): TGTGCCAGCAGTGCCGGGACTAGCAGCAACAATGAGCAGTTCTTC.

The chain is built from TRBV18 and TRBJ1-5, with 7 bases aligning to TRBD1. Germline-derived CDR1 and CDR2 are KGHSH and LQKENI. The CDR3 contains 15 residues. V shed 4 bases, J shed 3 bases, and the junction held 6 bases outside the gene matches. The DNA for the CDR3 is TGTGCCAGCTCACTGCCAGGGGGTACCAATCAGCCCCAGCATTTT. Its protein product is CASSLPGGTNQPQHF.

This clone appeared once. This rearrangement joins TRBV7-9 to TRBJ2-1; tentative D call: TRBD2 (6 bases). Germline V gene lookup returns CDR1 SEHNR and CDR2 FQNEAQ (reference sequence). V was pared by 6 bases and J by 7 bases, with 16 bases between. CDR3 length: 14 amino acids. This CDR3 reads CASRQAGSTNEQFF. The CDR3 nucleotides read TGTGCCAGCAGGCAGGCCGGGAGCACGAATGAGCAGTTCTTC.

This sequence joins TRBV10-2 and TRBJ2-2; 9 nucleotides agree with TRBD2. The V gene end was trimmed by 3 bases and the J gene end by 7 bases; junction bases not matched to a gene: 18. The CDR3 covers 19 residues. Germline V lookup: CDR1 WSHSY, CDR2 SAAADI. CDR3 bases: TGCGCCAGCAGTGATCCCCGCGAGGGCGGGAGGGCCTTTGTCGGGGAGCTGTTTTTT. Protein: CASSDPREGGRAFVGELFF.

The chain employs TRBV27 and TRBJ1-5; no clear D gene. Per germline, CDR1 MNHEY and CDR2 SMNVEV (reference sequence). CDR3 size: 14 residues. V dropped 1 base and J dropped 7 bases, with 11 bases sitting between them. Here the CDR3 DNA reads TGTGCCAGCAGTTTATACCGGGTTGAGCAGCCCCAGCATTTT. Amino acid sequence: CASSLYRVEQPQHF.

This clone was recorded only once. The chain links TRBV10-3 to TRBJ2-5; D gene ambiguous. The CDR3 extends over 12 amino acids. V dropped 0 bases and J dropped 10 bases, with 9 bases sitting between them. Germline V gives CDR1 ENHRY, CDR2 SYGVKD. The chain's CDR3 is CAISESFQDQYF. The CDR3 bases are TGTGCCATCAGTGAGTCGTTCCAGGACCAGTACTTC.

The CDR3 region has the DNA TGTGCCAGCAGGACTAGCGGGAGTATATCAGATACGCAGTATTTT. Translating it yields CASRTSGSISDTQYF. The rearrangement uses TRBV27 and TRBJ2-3, with 12 nucleotides matching TRBD2. The CDR3 spans 15 residues. Looked up from germline, CDR1 is MNHEY and CDR2 is SMNVEV (reference sequence). The V segment lost 6 bases and the J segment 4 bases; nucleotides outside the gene matches: 5.

The chain employs TRBV5-6 and TRBJ1-6, with D uncertain. Germline V lookup: CDR1 SGHDT, CDR2 YYEEEE. The length of the CDR3 is 17 residues. V lost 0 bases and J 0 bases, leaving 10 bases between the germline ends. The CDR3 here is CASSLVGLSSYNSPLHF. The CDR3 coding sequence is TGTGCCAGCAGCTTGGTAGGACTGAGCTCCTATAATTCACCCCTCCACTTT.

The rearrangement joins TRBV5-1 to TRBJ2-6; 8 positions agree with TRBD1. This CDR3 contains 18 residues. With 0 bases clipped from V and 0 bases from J, the junction kept 5 bases outside the gene matches. Germline CDR1 SGHRS, CDR2 YFSETQ. CDR3 coding DNA: TGCGCCAGCAGCTTGGGACCGGACAGGGCCTCTGGGGCCAACGTCCTGACTTTC. As protein: CASSLGPDRASGANVLTF.

This clone was detected only a few times. The V call is TRBV2, the J call TRBJ1-2; TRBD1 is a possible D gene (6 bases). V lost 6 bases to trimming and J lost 0 bases, with 11 bases between them. The CDR3 is 14 residues long. Germline-derived CDR1 and CDR2 are SNHLY and FYNNEI. The CDR3 bases are TGTGCCAGCAGGGGCTGGACAGCTAACTATGGCTACACCTTC. This codes for CASRGWTANYGYTF.

The rearrangement joins TRBV3-1 (or the pseudogene TRBV3-2) to TRBJ2-1; a possible D gene is TRBD1 (5 bases). V dropped 1 base and J dropped 5 bases, with 18 bases sitting between them. CDR1 and CDR2 from the germline V gene are LGHDT and YNNKEL (reference sequence). The CDR3 runs to 17 residues. In DNA form, the CDR3 reads TGTGCCAGCAGCCAAGCTGGATCGTGGGGCCTAAACAATGAGCAGTTCTTC. Encoded protein: CASSQAGSWGLNNEQFF.